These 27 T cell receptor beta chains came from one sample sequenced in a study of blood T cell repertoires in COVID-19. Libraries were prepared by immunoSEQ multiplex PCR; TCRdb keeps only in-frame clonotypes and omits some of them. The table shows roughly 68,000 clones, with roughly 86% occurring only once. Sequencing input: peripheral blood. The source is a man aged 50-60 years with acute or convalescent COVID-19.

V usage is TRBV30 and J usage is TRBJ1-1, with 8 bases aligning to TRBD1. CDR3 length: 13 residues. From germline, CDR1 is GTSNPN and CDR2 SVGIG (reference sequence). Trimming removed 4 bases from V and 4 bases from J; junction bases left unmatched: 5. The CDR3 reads CAWTTGGITEAFF. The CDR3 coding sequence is TGTGCCTGGACCACAGGGGGTATCACTGAAGCTTTCTTT.

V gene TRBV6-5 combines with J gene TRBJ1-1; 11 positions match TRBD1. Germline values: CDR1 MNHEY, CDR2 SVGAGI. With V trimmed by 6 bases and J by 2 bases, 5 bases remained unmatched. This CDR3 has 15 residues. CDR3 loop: CASRPGTGGNTEAFF. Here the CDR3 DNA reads TGTGCCAGCAGACCTGGGACAGGGGGTAACACTGAAGCTTTCTTT.

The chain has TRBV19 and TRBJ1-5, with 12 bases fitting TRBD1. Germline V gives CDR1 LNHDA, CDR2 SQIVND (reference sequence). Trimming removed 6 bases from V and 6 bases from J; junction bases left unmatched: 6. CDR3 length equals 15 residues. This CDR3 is CASRSQGQGAQPQHF. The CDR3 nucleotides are TGTGCCAGTAGATCCCAGGGACAGGGGGCTCAGCCCCAGCATTTT.

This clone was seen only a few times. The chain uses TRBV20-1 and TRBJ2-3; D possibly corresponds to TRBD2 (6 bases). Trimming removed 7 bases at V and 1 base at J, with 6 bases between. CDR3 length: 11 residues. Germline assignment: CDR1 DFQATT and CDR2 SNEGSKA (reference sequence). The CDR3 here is CSGGGTDTQYF. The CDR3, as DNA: TGCAGTGGGGGGGGCACAGATACGCAGTATTTT.

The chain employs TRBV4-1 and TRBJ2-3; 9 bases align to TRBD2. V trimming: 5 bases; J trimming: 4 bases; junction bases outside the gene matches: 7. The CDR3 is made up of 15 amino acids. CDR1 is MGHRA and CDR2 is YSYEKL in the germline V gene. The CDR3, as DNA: TGCGCCAGCAGCGGTAGCGGGGGCGGGCCAGATACGCAGTATTTT. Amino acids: CASSGSGGGPDTQYF.

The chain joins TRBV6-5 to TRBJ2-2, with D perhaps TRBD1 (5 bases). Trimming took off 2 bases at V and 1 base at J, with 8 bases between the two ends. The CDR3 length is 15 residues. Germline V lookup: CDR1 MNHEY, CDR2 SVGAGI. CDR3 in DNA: TGTGCCAGCAGTTACGCAGGGATGAACACCGGGGAGCTGTTTTTT. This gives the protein CASSYAGMNTGELFF.

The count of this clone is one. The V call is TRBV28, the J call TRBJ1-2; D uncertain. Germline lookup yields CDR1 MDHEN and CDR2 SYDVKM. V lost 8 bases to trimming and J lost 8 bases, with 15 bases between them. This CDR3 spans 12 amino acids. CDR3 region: CASGEGLSGYTF. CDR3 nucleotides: TGTGCCAGCGGGGAGGGCTTATCGGGCTACACCTTC.

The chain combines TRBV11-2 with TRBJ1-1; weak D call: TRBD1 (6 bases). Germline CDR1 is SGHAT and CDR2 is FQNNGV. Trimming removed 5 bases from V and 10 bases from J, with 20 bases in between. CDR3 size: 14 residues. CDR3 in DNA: TGTGCCAGCAGCCCGGGGACACTCTCAACGGGAGCTTTCTTT. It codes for CASSPGTLSTGAFF.

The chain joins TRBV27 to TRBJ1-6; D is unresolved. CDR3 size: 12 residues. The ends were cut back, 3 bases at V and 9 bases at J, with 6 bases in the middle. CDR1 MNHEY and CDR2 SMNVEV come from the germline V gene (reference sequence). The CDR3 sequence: CASSLGGSPLHF. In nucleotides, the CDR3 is TGTGCCAGCAGTTTGGGAGGTTCACCCCTCCACTTT.

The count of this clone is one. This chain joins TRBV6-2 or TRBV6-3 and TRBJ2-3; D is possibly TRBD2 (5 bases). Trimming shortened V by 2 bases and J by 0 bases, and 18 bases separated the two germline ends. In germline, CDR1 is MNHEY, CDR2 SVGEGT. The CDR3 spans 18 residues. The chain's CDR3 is CASSYRLTEALSTDTQYF. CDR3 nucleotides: TGTGCCAGCAGTTACAGGTTGACGGAGGCACTTAGCACAGATACGCAGTATTTT.

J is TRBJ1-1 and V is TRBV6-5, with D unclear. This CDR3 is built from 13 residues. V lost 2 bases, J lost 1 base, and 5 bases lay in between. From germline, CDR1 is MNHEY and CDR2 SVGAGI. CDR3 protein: CASSYRQNTEAFF. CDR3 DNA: TGTGCCAGCAGTTACCGACAGAACACTGAAGCTTTCTTT.

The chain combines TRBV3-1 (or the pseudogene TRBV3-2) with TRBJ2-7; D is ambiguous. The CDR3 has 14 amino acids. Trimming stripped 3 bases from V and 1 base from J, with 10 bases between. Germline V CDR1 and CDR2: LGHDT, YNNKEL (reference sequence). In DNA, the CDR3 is TGTGCCAGCAGCCAGGCAGGTTCTTCCTACGAGCAGTACTTC. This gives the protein CASSQAGSSYEQYF.

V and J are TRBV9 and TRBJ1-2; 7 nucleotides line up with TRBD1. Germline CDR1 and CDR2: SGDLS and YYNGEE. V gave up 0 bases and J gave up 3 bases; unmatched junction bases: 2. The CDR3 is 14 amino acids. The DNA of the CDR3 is TGTGCCAGCAGCGTAGCCGGGACAGACTATGGCTACACCTTC. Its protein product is CASSVAGTDYGYTF. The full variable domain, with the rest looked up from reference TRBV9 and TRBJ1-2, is DSGVTQTPKHLITATGQRVTLRCSPRSGDLSVYWYQQSLDQGLQFLIQYYNGEERAKGNILERFSAQQFPDLHSELNLSSLELGDSALYFCASSVAGTDYGYTFGSGTRLTVV.

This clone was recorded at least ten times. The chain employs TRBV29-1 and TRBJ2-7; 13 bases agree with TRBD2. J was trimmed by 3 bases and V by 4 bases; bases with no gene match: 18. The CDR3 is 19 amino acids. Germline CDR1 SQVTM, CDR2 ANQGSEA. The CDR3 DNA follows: TGCAGCGTTGTTTTATTTTGGGGACTAGCGGGAACGTCAGTCTACGAGCAGTACTTC. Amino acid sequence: CSVVLFWGLAGTSVYEQYF.

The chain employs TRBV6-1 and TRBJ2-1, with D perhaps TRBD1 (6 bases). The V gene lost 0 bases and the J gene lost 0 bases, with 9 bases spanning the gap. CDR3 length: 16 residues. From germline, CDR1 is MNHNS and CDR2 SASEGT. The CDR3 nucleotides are TGTGCCAGCAGTGAAGCGGGGACAAGCTCCTACAATGAGCAGTTCTTC. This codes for CASSEAGTSSYNEQFF.

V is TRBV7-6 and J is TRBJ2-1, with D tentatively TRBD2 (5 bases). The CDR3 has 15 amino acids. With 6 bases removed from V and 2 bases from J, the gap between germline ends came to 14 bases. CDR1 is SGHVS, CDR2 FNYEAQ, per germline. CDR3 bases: TGTGCCAGCAGTAACCCGGGGTCACCCTACAATGAGCAGTTCTTC. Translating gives CASSNPGSPYNEQFF.

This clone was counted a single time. The CDR3 nucleotides read TGTGCCAGCAGCCCCGATGCTGGGGCCTTCACAGATACGCAGTATTTT. Amino acids: CASSPDAGAFTDTQYF. The chain uses TRBV5-4 and TRBJ2-3, with TRBD1 as a possible D gene (5 bases). The CDR3 extends over 16 amino acids. Deletions cut 4 bases from V and 2 bases from J, with 17 bases between. CDR1 and CDR2 from the germline V gene are SGHNT and YYREEE (reference sequence).

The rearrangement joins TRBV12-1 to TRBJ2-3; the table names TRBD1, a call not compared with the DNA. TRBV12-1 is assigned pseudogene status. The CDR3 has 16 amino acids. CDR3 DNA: TGTGCCAGCAGCCCGAGAGTGGGACAGGAGACAGATACGCAGTATTTT. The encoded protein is CASSPRVGQETDTQYF.

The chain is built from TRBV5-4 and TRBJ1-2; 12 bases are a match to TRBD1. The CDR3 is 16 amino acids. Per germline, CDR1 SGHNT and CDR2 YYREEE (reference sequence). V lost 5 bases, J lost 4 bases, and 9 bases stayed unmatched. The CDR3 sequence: CASSSGTGGSSYGYTF. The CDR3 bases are TGTGCCAGCAGTTCCGGGACAGGGGGCTCATCCTATGGCTACACCTTC.

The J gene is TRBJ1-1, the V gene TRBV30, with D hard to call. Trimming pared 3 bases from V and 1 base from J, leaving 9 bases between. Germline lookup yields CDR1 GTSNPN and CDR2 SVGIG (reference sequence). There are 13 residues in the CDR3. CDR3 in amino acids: CAWRSSGNTEAFF. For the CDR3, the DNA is TGTGCCTGGAGGTCCTCGGGGAACACTGAAGCTTTCTTT.

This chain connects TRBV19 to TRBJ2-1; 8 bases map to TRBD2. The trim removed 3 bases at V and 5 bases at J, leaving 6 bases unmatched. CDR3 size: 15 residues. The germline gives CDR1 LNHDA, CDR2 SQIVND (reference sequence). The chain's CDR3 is CASSMVTGGNNEQFF. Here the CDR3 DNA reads TGTGCCAGTAGTATGGTGACGGGGGGGAACAATGAGCAGTTCTTC.

The CDR3 nucleotides read TGTGCCAGCAGCGGCCGGGACAGGGACCTCAACTATGGCTACACCTTC. It is translated as CASSGRDRDLNYGYTF. The chain joins TRBV7-9 to TRBJ1-2; 9 positions agree with TRBD1. The CDR3 totals 16 residues. Germline CDR1 SEHNR, CDR2 FQNEAQ (reference sequence). The junction had 9 bases not matched to a gene; V was cut back by 5 bases and J by 2 bases. The variable domain in full, completed from reference TRBV7-9 and TRBJ1-2, reads DTGVSQNPRHKITKRGQNVTFRCDPISEHNRLYWYRQTLGQGPEFLTYFQNEAQLEKSRLLSDRFSAERPKGSFSTLEIQRTEQGDSAMYLCASSGRDRDLNYGYTFGSGTRLTVV.

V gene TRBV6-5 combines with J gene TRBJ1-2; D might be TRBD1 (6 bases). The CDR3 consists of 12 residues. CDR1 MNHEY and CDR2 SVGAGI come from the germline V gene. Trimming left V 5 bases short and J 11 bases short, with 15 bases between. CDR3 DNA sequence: TGTGCCAGCAGTCCAGGGGACCGGGGATACACCTTC. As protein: CASSPGDRGYTF.

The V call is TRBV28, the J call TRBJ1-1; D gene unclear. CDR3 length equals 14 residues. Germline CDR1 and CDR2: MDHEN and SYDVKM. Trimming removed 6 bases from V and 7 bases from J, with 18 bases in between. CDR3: CASRDESEGIEAFF. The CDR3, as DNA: TGTGCCAGCAGGGACGAATCCGAGGGTATTGAAGCTTTCTTT.

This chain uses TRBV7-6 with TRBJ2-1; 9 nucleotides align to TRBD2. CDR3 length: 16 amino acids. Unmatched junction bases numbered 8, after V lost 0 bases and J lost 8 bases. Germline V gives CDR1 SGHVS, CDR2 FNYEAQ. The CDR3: CASSLALRGGGHEQFF. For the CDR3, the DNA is TGTGCCAGCAGCTTAGCGCTGCGGGGGGGCGGCCATGAGCAGTTCTTC.

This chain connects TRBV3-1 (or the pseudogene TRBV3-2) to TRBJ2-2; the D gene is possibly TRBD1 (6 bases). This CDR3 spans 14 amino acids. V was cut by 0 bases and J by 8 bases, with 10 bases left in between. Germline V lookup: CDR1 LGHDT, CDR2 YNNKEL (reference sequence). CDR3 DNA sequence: TGTGCCAGCAGCCAAGATCAGGGGCTGGGGGAGCTGTTTTTT. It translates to CASSQDQGLGELFF.

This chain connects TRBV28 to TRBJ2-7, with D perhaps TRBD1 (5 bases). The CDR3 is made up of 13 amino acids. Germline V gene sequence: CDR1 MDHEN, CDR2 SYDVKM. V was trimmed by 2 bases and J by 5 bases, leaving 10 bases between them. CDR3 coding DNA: TGTGCCAGCAGTTTACCCCAGGGTAACGAGCAGTACTTC. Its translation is CASSLPQGNEQYF.